The rows below give T cell receptor beta chains drawn from one sample of a study of CXCR3-negative and CXCR3-positive naive CD8 T cells. TCRdb reanalyzed the 5' RACE reads and collapses them to one entry per CDR3 protein, without DNA. Its listing shows about 110,000 distinct CDR3 sequences. Sequencing input: naive CXCR3+ CD8+ T cells from blood. The receptors stem from a human donor in good health. Some clones in this sample may be carry-over from other donors' samples. The CDR3 runs from the conserved cysteine through the conserved F or W.

>TRBV30|TRBJ2-7
CAWIRDRGYEQYF
>TRBV7-9|TRBJ2-7
CASSLSSGGEATPYEQYF
>TRBV5-1|TRBJ1-2
CASSLETWDGYTF
>TRBV29-1|TRBJ1-1
CSVEDLGTGPEAFF
>TRBV6-1|TRBJ2-3
CASSEAGFGTDTQYF
>TRBV9|TRBJ1-2
CASSAGTGDYGYTF
>TRBV30|TRBJ2-1
CAWSGTGSYNEQFF
>TRBV6-6|TRBJ2-5
CASSGGTREEIQYF
>TRBV3-1|TRBJ2-7
CASSQVDTTYEQYF
>TRBV3-1|TRBJ2-7
CASSPPSVPYEQYF
>TRBV9|TRBJ2-7
CASSVGTSGSYEQYF
>TRBV28|TRBJ1-1
CASSQMTEPRTEAFF
>TRBV7-8|TRBJ2-7
CASSLIIGFGEQYF
>TRBV15|TRBJ1-3
CATSRDRGSGNTIYF
>TRBV20-1|TRBJ2-7
CSARDDTGGQSSYEQYF
>TRBV4-1|TRBJ1-2
CASSPFGAGDGYTF
>TRBV7-7|TRBJ2-3
CASSSNDREHTQYF
>TRBV20-1|TRBJ1-2
CSARALDFGYTF
>TRBV4-2|TRBJ2-5
CASSQELGLAEETQYF
>TRBV6-4|TRBJ2-3
CASSDSIQGDTQYF
>TRBV29-1|TRBJ2-3
CSGEGGFETDTQYF
>TRBV7-8|TRBJ2-7
CASSYTAYEQYF
>TRBV10-3|TRBJ2-3
CAISEERGLSTDTQYF
>TRBV4-1|TRBJ2-5
CASSQAGTSVSETQYF
>TRBV4-1|TRBJ2-7
CASSQESGVYEQYF
>TRBV7-8|TRBJ2-7
CASSLQDSYEQYF
>TRBV5-6|TRBJ2-1
CASSQTGESYNEQFF
>TRBV7-9|TRBJ2-7
CASSLARSGSSYEQYF
>TRBV7-9|TRBJ2-5
CASSTPAGETQYF
>TRBV12-3/TRBV12-4|TRBJ2-1
CASSLGTSGGWGQFF
>TRBV13|TRBJ2-5
CASSNTREKETQYF
>TRBV13|TRBJ2-7
CASSSGANYEQYF